Each of the 21 T cell receptor beta chains below was sequenced from the same sample in a study of identical twins. TCRdb independently ran MiXCR on the 5' RACE reads; one entry per CDR3 protein. The sample lists hundreds of thousands of distinct CDR3 sequences, roughly 8.6% occurring once. These same records also appear under a second study, on yellow fever vaccine responses in identical twins.

The sample comprised CD8+ T cells sorted from blood. These receptors originate from a woman aged 18 to 35 in good health.

This clonotype was counted a few times. This chain links TRBV11-1 with TRBJ2-5; 14 bases match TRBD2. V was pared by 4 bases and J by 5 bases, with 15 bases of the junction left unmatched. Per germline, CDR1 SGHAT and CDR2 FQDESV (reference sequence). The CDR3 sequence is 19 residues long. The CDR3 DNA is TGTGCCAGCAGCTCCACCCGACTAGCGGGGGGGGAGATAAAGGAGACCCAGTACTTC. Translated: CASSSTRLAGGEIKETQYF. The full variable domain, completed using reference TRBV11-1 and TRBJ2-5, is EAEVAQSPRYKITEKSQAVAFWCDPISGHATLYWYRQILGQGPELLVQFQDESVVDDSQLPKDRFSAERLKGVDSTLKIQPAELGDSAMYLCASSSTRLAGGEIKETQYFGPGTRLLVL.

V is TRBV7-9 and J is TRBJ1-2; tentatively, D is TRBD1 (5 bases). This CDR3 is 14 amino acids long. V lost 4 bases, J lost 4 bases, and 13 bases lay in between. The germline gives CDR1 SEHNR, CDR2 FQNEAQ (reference sequence). The CDR3 spells CASSSPQGFYGYTF. For the CDR3, the DNA is TGTGCCAGCAGCTCCCCGCAGGGCTTCTATGGCTACACCTTC.

This clonotype was seen at least ten times. The chain has TRBV5-4 and TRBJ2-7, with TRBD1 matching 8 bases. This CDR3 contains 15 residues. The V and J ends lost 3 bases and 2 bases, in that order; junction bases with no gene match: 7. Germline V lookup: CDR1 SGHNT, CDR2 YYREEE (reference sequence). The CDR3 region is CASSWTGKGPYEQYF. The CDR3, as DNA: TGTGCCAGCAGCTGGACAGGGAAAGGGCCCTACGAGCAGTACTTC.

This clonotype was picked up a small number of times. The chain combines TRBV27 with TRBJ1-1; possibly TRBD1 for D (5 bases). Trimming cost V 9 bases and J 3 bases, with 17 bases left between them. Looked up from germline, CDR1 is MNHEY and CDR2 is SMNVEV (reference sequence). CDR3 length: 14 amino acids. CDR3 sequence (DNA): TGTGCCAGTACAGCCGGGGGAGGGTACACTGAAGCTTTCTTT. Translation: CASTAGGGYTEAFF.

The chain carries TRBV27 and TRBJ2-2, with D perhaps TRBD1 or TRBD2 (5 bases each). This CDR3 contains 14 residues. V was clipped by 4 bases and J by 3 bases, with 9 bases between them. Looked up from germline, CDR1 is MNHEY and CDR2 is SMNVEV (reference sequence). The chain's CDR3 is CASSWGIDTGELFF. The CDR3 nucleotides are TGTGCCAGCAGTTGGGGGATCGACACCGGGGAGCTGTTTTTT.

This clonotype occurred a few times. V and J are TRBV4-1 and TRBJ1-2; TRBD1 might be the D (5 bases). The CDR3 has 16 amino acids. Germline-derived CDR1 and CDR2 are MGHRA and YSYEKL. Between the trimmed V and J ends, which lost 1 base and 5 bases, there was a span of 17 bases. The CDR3 DNA reads TGCGCCAGCAGCCAAGTTGCGACAGAATTTAGATATGGCTACACCTTC. This translates into CASSQVATEFRYGYTF.

The chain links TRBV7-3 to TRBJ2-1, with 10 nucleotides matching TRBD2. Germline V CDR1 and CDR2: SGHTA, FQGTGA. V was pared by 1 base and J by 10 bases, with 10 bases of the junction left unmatched. There are 16 residues in the CDR3. In DNA form, the CDR3 reads TGTGCCAGCAGCTTAATATTGAGCGGGGGGGCCGGGGAGCAGTTCTTC. It yields the protein CASSLILSGGAGEQFF.

The CDR3 spells CASSGGLAGNNEQFF. In DNA form, the CDR3 reads TGTGCCAGCAGCGGTGGACTAGCGGGAAACAATGAGCAGTTCTTC. The V call is TRBV13, the J call TRBJ2-1; 12 nucleotides align to TRBD2. V was pared by 5 bases and J by 5 bases, with 4 bases of the junction left unmatched. This CDR3 contains 15 residues. Germline CDR1 and CDR2: PRHDT and FYEKMQ (reference sequence).

The J gene is TRBJ2-2, the V gene TRBV5-4; D is tentatively TRBD1 or TRBD2 (5 bases each). V was shortened by 1 base and J by 6 bases, with 16 bases between the two germline ends. The germline gives CDR1 SGHNT, CDR2 YYREEE (reference sequence). The CDR3 covers 16 residues. In nucleotides, the CDR3 is TGTGCCAGCAGCTTGAATGGGGGAGTAAGTGCCGGGGAGCTGTTTTTT. Translated: CASSLNGGVSAGELFF.

This clonotype was recorded a few times. The chain is built from TRBV6-2 or TRBV6-3 and TRBJ2-5; unclear D gene. Germline assignment: CDR1 MNHEY and CDR2 SVGEGT. The CDR3 length is 15 residues. Trimming removed 2 bases at V and 4 bases at J, with 14 bases between. The CDR3 spells CASSYEAPRRETQYF. In DNA form, the CDR3 reads TGTGCCAGCAGTTACGAAGCACCTCGGCGAGAGACCCAGTACTTC.

There are a few counts of this clonotype. V is TRBV3-1 and J is TRBJ2-5; 7 bases line up with TRBD2. The CDR3 covers 15 residues. The ends lost 1 base at V and 5 bases at J; junction bases unmatched: 7. Per the germline V gene, CDR1 is LGHDT and CDR2 is YNNKEL (reference sequence). CDR3 bases: TGTGCCAGCAGCCAAGGGACTAGTTCTTTGGAGACCCAGTACTTC. Translation: CASSQGTSSLETQYF.

This clonotype was detected ten times or more. This rearrangement joins TRBV12-3 or TRBV12-4 to TRBJ2-2; possibly TRBD1 for D (7 bases). Trimming removed 4 bases from V and 6 bases from J, with 18 bases in between. This CDR3 is 16 amino acids long. Written as DNA, the CDR3 is TGTGCCAGCAGTTACTCTCAGGGGGGACACGCCGGGGAGCTGTTTTTT. The encoded protein is CASSYSQGGHAGELFF.

In its sample, this clonotype was seen a few times. Possible read error: a much larger clone is one base away. The chain couples TRBV7-9 to TRBJ2-1, with TRBD2 matching 11 bases. Germline V gives CDR1 SEHNR, CDR2 FQNEAQ (reference sequence). This CDR3 comprises 15 residues. The ends lost 5 bases at V and 2 bases at J; junction bases unmatched: 2. The CDR3 region has the DNA TGTGCCAGCAGCCCTAGCGGGAGGACCTACAATGAGCAGTTCTTC. As protein: CASSPSGRTYNEQFF. The entire variable domain, with the rest obtained from reference TRBV7-9 and TRBJ2-1, is as follows: DTGVSQNPRHKITKRGQNVTFRCDPISEHNRLYWYRQTLGQGPEFLTYFQNEAQLEKSRLLSDRFSAERPKGSFSTLEIQRTEQGDSAMYLCASSPSGRTYNEQFFGPGTRLTVL.

This clonotype was seen repeatedly, ten times or more. Its ends do not fully match the called genes, so a read error is possible. The rearrangement links TRBV29-1 to TRBJ2-7; TRBD1 aligns across 8 bases. CDR3 size: 13 residues. Germline V gene data show CDR1 as SQVTM and CDR2 as ANQGSEA. The CDR3 coding sequence is TGCAGCGTTAAAGACAGGGGCGGGAACGAGCAGTACTTC. Amino acids: CSVKDRGGNEQYF.

This clonotype was recorded only once. In DNA form, the CDR3 reads TGCGCCAGCAGTCAACTAGGACACTTTTTACTAGCCAAAAACATTCAGTACTTC. This codes for CASSQLGHFLLAKNIQYF. The chain carries TRBV23-1 and TRBJ2-4; possibly TRBD1 for D (5 bases). TRBV23-1 falls under the ORF class, with uncertain function. V shed 2 bases and J shed 0 bases, with 17 bases lying between them. The CDR3 covers 18 residues.

This clonotype appeared many times. The rearrangement joins TRBV12-3 or TRBV12-4 to TRBJ1-1; possibly TRBD1 for D (6 bases). V was clipped by 5 bases and J by 5 bases, with 24 bases between them. The CDR3 runs to 17 residues. The CDR3 here is CASSLGYRAKVGTEAFF. CDR3 nucleotides: TGTGCCAGCAGTCTGGGATACAGGGCGAAGGTCGGGACTGAAGCTTTCTTT.

This clonotype has only a few counts. This chain links TRBV28 with TRBJ2-5; 7 bases agree with TRBD1. Trimming took 3 bases from V and 0 from J; bases not matched to a gene: 10. The CDR3 is 17 residues long. Germline V gene sequence: CDR1 MDHEN, CDR2 SYDVKM. The CDR3 sequence is CASSFPLPTGDQETQYF. The CDR3 nucleotides are TGTGCCAGCAGTTTTCCCCTTCCAACAGGGGACCAAGAGACCCAGTACTTC.

This clonotype has more than one count but fewer than ten. This rearrangement joins TRBV28 to TRBJ2-7, with 11 positions matching TRBD2. The V segment lost 2 bases and the J segment 4 bases; nucleotides outside the gene matches: 7. The germline V gene encodes CDR1 MDHEN and CDR2 SYDVKM. The CDR3 runs 16 residues. The CDR3 nucleotides read TGTGCCAGCAGTTTAATGCCCGGGACTAGCGGTTACGAGCAGTACTTC. Translated, it gives CASSLMPGTSGYEQYF.

This clonotype was seen many times. The chain is built from TRBV2 and TRBJ2-3, with D hard to call. Germline CDR1 reads SNHLY; CDR2 reads FYNNEI. The CDR3 loop spans 10 amino acids. Trimming took off 10 bases at V and 4 bases at J, with 6 bases between the two ends. The CDR3 here is CATRSDTQYF. As DNA, the CDR3 is TGTGCCACCAGATCAGATACGCAGTATTTT.

The rearrangement joins TRBV5-1 to TRBJ2-7; 10 bases match TRBD2. Looked up from germline, CDR1 is SGHRS and CDR2 is YFSETQ. The length of the CDR3 is 13 residues. V lost 4 bases, J lost 6 bases, and 4 bases stayed unmatched. This CDR3 is CASSASGGAEQYF. The CDR3 nucleotides read TGCGCCAGCAGCGCCAGCGGGGGGGCCGAGCAGTACTTC.

This clonotype was seen more than once but under ten times. One end of the junction fails to match germline, which may point to a read error. This sequence joins TRBV7-7 and TRBJ1-1; 9 bases are a match to TRBD1. Germline CDR1 is SSHAT and CDR2 is FNYEAQ (reference sequence). The CDR3 totals 18 residues. Written as DNA, the CDR3 is TGTGCTAGCAGCTTAGTGTGGAGTAGGGGACAGGGGAACACTGAAGCTTTCTTT. As protein: CASSLVWSRGQGNTEAFF.